This TCR beta chain stems from a study of T cell repertoires in cytomegalovirus infection (dated by TCRdb to between 2019 and 2020). Study-level background: Alongside well-studied HLA-B-restricted epitopes, the peptide stimulations were aimed at recently identified HLA-C-restricted CMV epitopes, whose presentation resists viral immunomodulation. Donor HLA type was relevant to the analysis, because carriage of CMV infection together with the matching HLA type was indicated by public TCR beta signatures.

This clonotype was recorded a few times. Its target antigen remains unknown. The input lacks base qualities; no much larger clone sits a single base away. Study-wide conclusions, independent of this receptor: Carriers of CMV infection plus the relevant HLA type were discriminated by the cumulative frequency of public TCR beta family members in the study cohort and in an independent 352-donor cohort. The ex vivo response was dominated by HLA-C-restricted CMV-specific TCR beta clonotypes, which also provided the single most frequent clonotype in two of eight donors.

V is pruned by 4 bases and J by 1 base, leaving 4 bases of the junction without a gene match. The germline V gene (reference sequence) yields LGHDT for CDR1 and YNNKEL for CDR2. The cysteine opens and the phenylalanine closes a CDR3 of 15 amino acids. Only the CDR3 portion is preserved as DNA: 45 bases, with reading frame beginning at the first base. The treatment or condition label, as the study defines it: in vitro stimulation with specific CMV peptide epitopes to enrich CMV-specific T cells. The sequencer was an Illumina HiSeq 1500. TCRdb reran the public reads through fastp at Q25 and MiXCR, keeping productive beta chains. Identical CDR3 proteins give one entry, which carries the most common genes and DNA. The table for this sample lists 900,000 to 950,000 distinct CDR3 sequences; roughly 31% of them were counted only once. More than 12% of the sample lies in the top ten.

This receptor chain uses TRBV3-1 and TRBJ2-3; 8 junctional bases match TRBD2. The sequence derives from a human donor in good health (CMV status not recorded). Some clones in this sample may be carry-over from other donors' samples. Sequencing used cultured CD8+ T cells from PBMCs, obtained from culture after CMV antigen stimulation. CDR3 loop: CASSRLARRTDTQYF. The DNA is TGTGCCAGCAGCCGACTAGCGAGGCGCACAGATACGCAGTATTTT.